The clone carrying this TCR beta chain rates as medium-sized. This record comes from a study of metastatic and nonmetastatic thyroid tumors. Germline V gives CDR1 SEHNR, CDR2 FQNEAQ (reference sequence). V was trimmed by 3 bases and J by 2 bases, leaving 11 bases between them. This CDR3 contains 15 residues. Patients were all untreated before their thyroid surgery. Authors' data handling: It was from CDR3 differences across clinicopathological groups that a distant-metastasis classifier for papillary thyroid cancer was built. TCRdb reassembled clones from the PCR reads with MiXCR. These V and J calls derive from TCRdb rather than the authors' analysis. The table includes 10,000 to 15,000 clones, under 35% detected once.

Material: tumor tissue. The source is a female donor with papillary thyroid cancer or a benign thyroid nodule (not recorded which). Some clones in this sample may be carry-over from other donors' samples. The rearrangement links TRBV7-9 to TRBJ1-3; D unclear. The CDR3 DNA reads TGTGCCAGCAGCTTTTCCCGGTTGGCTGGAAACACCATATATTTT. Encoded protein: CASSFSRLAGNTIYF.